The 18 T cell receptor beta chains in this list originate from one sample, sequenced in a study of T cells in Graves' hyperthyroidism and ophthalmopathy (dated by TCRdb to between 2018 and 2021). Libraries were built with multiplex PCR. The listed sequencing device is Illumina HiSeq 2000. TCR beta CDR3 regions were amplified from RNA transcripts. For the first round of RT-PCR on the TCR CDR3, the HTBI primer set was used together with the Qiagen OneStep RT-PCR kit. Clones were called with MiXCR by TCRdb after fastp trimmed the public reads at Q25, and only in-frame beta chains were retained. Each CDR3 protein appears once, grouped with its most common genes and DNA. The sample table lists over 250,000 distinct CDR3 sequences, about a sixth of them with a count of one. The ten biggest clones cover around 57% of the sample. Input material: blood. These receptor sequences come from a woman aged 55-69 years with Graves' ophthalmopathy.

Ten or more counts support this clonotype. V usage is TRBV20-1 and J usage is TRBJ2-2, with D perhaps matching TRBD1 or TRBD2 (5 bases each). The CDR3 sequence is 13 residues long. Germline lookup yields CDR1 DFQATT and CDR2 SNEGSKA (reference sequence). V was shortened by 3 bases and J by 3 bases, with 8 bases between the two germline ends. CDR3: CSARGRDTGELFF. The CDR3 DNA is TGCAGTGCTAGGGGACGAGACACCGGGGAGCTGTTTTTT.

The J gene is TRBJ2-1, the V gene TRBV9; D assignment may be TRBD1 or TRBD2 (6 bases each). The CDR3 has 17 residues. Between the trimmed V and J ends, which lost 3 bases and 4 bases, there was a span of 20 bases. Germline loops: CDR1 SGDLS, CDR2 YYNGEE. In nucleotides, the CDR3 is TGTGCCAGCAGCGAGGGGGGTGGGGACCCAGCGTACAATGAGCAGTTCTTC. Translating it yields CASSEGGGDPAYNEQFF.

The genes are TRBV29-1 and TRBJ2-7; TRBD1 matches at 10 bases. V dropped 4 bases and J dropped 0; count of bases not matched to a gene: 3. The length of the CDR3 is 14 residues. Germline CDR1 reads SQVTM; CDR2 reads ANQGSEA. CDR3 sequence reads: CSVVDRGNSYEQYF. The CDR3 bases are TGCAGCGTTGTGGACAGGGGGAACTCCTACGAGCAGTACTTC.

This clonotype was detected only a few times. The chain carries TRBV6-2 or TRBV6-3 and TRBJ2-3, with 8 bases fitting TRBD2. V trimming: 2 bases; J trimming: 7 bases; junction bases outside the gene matches: 8. The germline V gene encodes CDR1 MNHEY and CDR2 SVGEGT. The CDR3 sequence is 15 residues long. CDR3 region: CASSYQRGISNTQYF. CDR3 nucleotides: TGTGCCAGCAGTTACCAGCGGGGGATATCAAATACGCAGTATTTT.

This clonotype was recorded many times. This sequence joins TRBV2 and TRBJ2-3; D gene unclear. The ends were cut back, 6 bases at V and 2 bases at J, with 6 bases in the middle. The CDR3 loop spans 12 amino acids. The germline V gene has CDR1 SNHLY and CDR2 FYNNEI. CDR3 sequence: CASRDDTDTQYF. The DNA for the CDR3 is TGTGCCAGCAGGGATGACACAGATACGCAGTATTTT.

Comments on this clonotype: Since the CDR3 does not end with the conserved phenylalanine or tryptophan, this likely comes from a read error. The chain links TRBV5-6 to TRBJ2-2; tentatively, D is TRBD1 or TRBD2 (5 bases each). The CDR3 is 14 amino acids. CDR1 is SGHDT, CDR2 YYEEEE, per germline. V was pared by 2 bases and J by 5 bases, with 10 bases between. The CDR3 DNA follows: TGTGCCAGCAGCTTCCTAGCAGGGACCGGGGAGCTGTTTCTT. It translates to CASSFLAGTGELFL.

There are many counts of this clonotype. The rearrangement uses TRBV18 and TRBJ1-1, with a possible D match to TRBD1 (5 bases). Germline CDR1 KGHSH, CDR2 LQKENI. This CDR3 comprises 12 residues. Between the trimmed V and J ends, which lost 3 bases and 11 bases, there was a span of 13 bases. The CDR3 DNA is TGTGCCAGCTCACCGTTGACAGAATACGCTTTCTTT. This codes for CASSPLTEYAFF.

This clonotype was observed a few times. The chain has TRBV10-1 and TRBJ2-5, with D possibly TRBD2 on 6 matching bases. There are 15 residues in the CDR3. The V gene lost 0 bases and the J gene lost 4 bases, with 12 bases spanning the gap. Germline CDR1 is WNHNN and CDR2 is SYGVQD (reference sequence). The DNA for the CDR3 is TGCGCCAGCAGTGAGTCGGTGGGGGGAGGAGAGACCCAGTACTTC. Translation: CASSESVGGGETQYF.

This clonotype has a handful of counts. The chain has TRBV6-5 and TRBJ2-3, with D maybe TRBD2 (7 bases). With 6 bases removed from V and 5 bases from J, the gap between germline ends came to 21 bases. This CDR3 is 16 amino acids long. The V gene's germline CDR1 is MNHEY and CDR2 SVGAGI. The CDR3 here is CASSYPIGGGRDTQYF. CDR3 coding DNA: TGTGCCAGCAGCTACCCTATAGGGGGGGGAAGAGATACGCAGTATTTT.

V gene TRBV7-9 combines with J gene TRBJ2-5, with TRBD2 matching 10 bases. The CDR3 runs to 16 residues. Germline trimming cut 8 bases from V and 2 bases from J; bases unmatched to any gene: 11. CDR1 is SEHNR and CDR2 is FQNEAQ in the germline V gene (reference sequence). DNA of the CDR3: TGTGCCAGCGATACCGGGGCTAGCGGGAGTCAAGAGACCCAGTACTTC. Amino acids: CASDTGASGSQETQYF.

This clonotype was counted a few times. One end of the junction is discordant with germline, which a read error may explain. This chain connects TRBV2 to TRBJ2-2; 10 bases agree with TRBD2. CDR1 is SNHLY, CDR2 FYNNEI, per germline. This CDR3 spans 14 amino acids. This CDR3 is CASRLAGNTGGLFF. The CDR3 nucleotides read TGTGCCAGCAGACTAGCGGGGAACACCGGGGGGCTGTTTTTT.

Many counts were recorded for this clonotype. This sequence joins TRBV3-1 and TRBJ2-7, with TRBD1 matching 7 bases. V shed 3 bases, J shed 2 bases, and the junction held 7 bases outside the gene matches. In germline, CDR1 is LGHDT, CDR2 YNNKEL (reference sequence). The CDR3 totals 15 residues. CDR3 sequence reads: CASSHRTGDAYEQYF. Here the CDR3 DNA reads TGTGCCAGCAGCCATCGGACAGGCGACGCCTACGAGCAGTACTTC.

On this clonotype: This clone may be a read error of a much larger clone one base away. The conserved phenylalanine or tryptophan normally closing the CDR3 is absent here, so this likely arose from a read error. This chain links TRBV7-9 with TRBJ1-1; weak D call: TRBD1 (5 bases). CDR1 is SEHNR, CDR2 FQNEAQ, per germline (reference sequence). The length of the CDR3 is 13 residues. The V end lost 4 bases, the J end lost 11 bases, and 17 bases lay between the germline ends. The DNA for the CDR3 is TGTGCCAGCAGCTCACCCCTGGGGGATAGGGCTTTCCTT. Residues: CASSSPLGDRAFL.

The gene calls are TRBV4-1 and TRBJ1-1; maybe TRBD1 (6 bases). The germline CDR1 and CDR2 sequences are MGHRA and YSYEKL. The germline V and J ends were trimmed by 5 bases and 10 bases, with 14 bases remaining between them. The CDR3 has 12 residues. CDR3 amino acids: CASSKGGFPAFF. The DNA for the CDR3 is TGCGCCAGCAGCAAGGGGGGGTTTCCAGCTTTCTTT.

In its sample, this clonotype was seen many times. The chain recombines TRBV5-1 with TRBJ2-2; 7 bases fit TRBD1. The CDR3 is 16 residues long. The V segment lost 4 bases and the J segment 5 bases; nucleotides outside the gene matches: 11. Germline lookup yields CDR1 SGHRS and CDR2 YFSETQ. This CDR3 reads CASSRLTGDHTGELFF. The CDR3 DNA sequence: TGCGCCAGCAGCCGGCTTACAGGGGATCATACCGGGGAGCTGTTTTTT.

This clonotype was picked up many times. The chain couples TRBV27 to TRBJ1-5; 11 bases match TRBD1. The length of the CDR3 is 20 residues. With 3 bases clipped from V and 1 base from J, the junction kept 14 bases outside the gene matches. Germline V CDR1 and CDR2: MNHEY, SMNVEV (reference sequence). The CDR3 is CASSFEPPGTGGVSNQPQHF. The DNA for the CDR3 is TGTGCCAGCAGTTTTGAACCCCCCGGGACAGGGGGAGTGAGCAATCAGCCCCAGCATTTT.

This sequence joins TRBV9 and TRBJ2-1; D is uncertain. Germline V gene lookup returns CDR1 SGDLS and CDR2 YYNGEE. The CDR3 runs to 14 residues. Trimming left V 4 bases short and J 5 bases short, with 13 bases between. CDR3: CASSPIMAHNEQFF. CDR3 in DNA: TGTGCCAGCAGCCCAATTATGGCCCACAATGAGCAGTTCTTC.

The chain has TRBV4-1 and TRBJ2-1; TRBD2 aligns across 8 bases. The DNA end is more similar to TRBJ2-7, so the J call may be wrong. Germline values: CDR1 MGHRA, CDR2 YSYEKL. The CDR3 length is 16 residues. In nucleotides, the CDR3 is TGCGCCAGCAGCCAAGATCTAGCGGGCTCCTACAATGAGCAGTACTTC. This sequence encodes CASSQDLAGSYNEQYF.